These 22 T cell receptor beta chains originate from one sample sequenced in a study of T cells in localized non-small cell lung cancer. The method was immunoSEQ multiplex PCR; TCRdb's version includes in-frame clones alone and lacks a portion of them. The sample has fewer than 3,000 clones, roughly a third seen once. The sequencing here drew on normal lung tissue next to the tumor, taken before any cancer treatment. The source of these receptors is a man aged 40 to 75 with stage I lung adenocarcinoma.

This clone was recorded a few times. This chain links TRBV19 with TRBJ1-1, with D perhaps matching TRBD1 (5 bases). With 9 bases removed from V and 1 base from J, the gap between germline ends came to 9 bases. The germline CDR1 and CDR2 sequences are LNHDA and SQIVND (reference sequence). CDR3 size: 12 residues. The CDR3 coding sequence is TGTGCCAGCAAGAGGGGGAACACTGAAGCTTTCTTT. Residues: CASKRGNTEAFF.

This clone was observed a few times. This chain joins TRBV6-8 and TRBJ2-1, with 9 bases identical to TRBD2. This CDR3 is built from 16 residues. From germline, CDR1 is MNHGY and CDR2 SAAAGT. The V segment lost 6 bases and the J segment 4 bases; nucleotides outside the gene matches: 10. The CDR3 loop is CASRSGGGGAYNEQFF. As DNA, the CDR3 is TGTGCCAGCAGATCCGGCGGCGGGGGGGCTTACAATGAGCAGTTCTTC.

The DNA for the CDR3 is TGCGCCAGCAGTGCCGGGACTAGCGGACTCAATGAGCAGTTCTTC. Translated, it gives CASSAGTSGLNEQFF. This chain links TRBV10-1 with TRBJ2-1; the match to TRBD2 covers 11 bases. The CDR3 sequence is 15 residues long. CDR1 WNHNN and CDR2 SYGVQD come from the germline V gene (reference sequence). After removal of 4 bases from V and 6 bases from J, the junction contained 5 bases not matched to a gene.

This rearrangement joins TRBV19 to TRBJ2-1; 7 bases line up with TRBD1. The germline V gene has CDR1 LNHDA and CDR2 SQIVND (reference sequence). The ends lost 4 bases at V and 5 bases at J; junction bases unmatched: 8. This CDR3 has 15 amino acids. DNA of the CDR3: TGTGCCAGTAGTAGAGGGGGCCCAACAAACAATGAGCAGTTCTTC. It translates to CASSRGGPTNNEQFF.

This clone has a handful of counts. The chain combines TRBV28 with TRBJ2-5; a possible D gene is TRBD2 (5 bases). CDR3 length: 13 amino acids. Trimming took off 8 bases at V and 4 bases at J, with 14 bases between the two ends. CDR1 and CDR2 from the germline V gene are MDHEN and SYDVKM. The CDR3 is CASVTAGRETQYF. The DNA for the CDR3 is TGTGCCAGCGTAACCGCGGGTAGAGAGACCCAGTACTTC.

In its sample, this clone is medium-sized. The V and J genes are TRBV11-3 and TRBJ2-1; TRBD2 matches 12 bases. This CDR3 contains 15 residues. The trim removed 1 base at V and 8 bases at J, leaving 3 bases unmatched. Looked up from germline, CDR1 is SGHNT and CDR2 is YENEEA. The chain's CDR3 is CASSLGTSGVDEQFF. The CDR3 bases are TGTGCCAGCAGCTTAGGGACTAGCGGGGTCGATGAGCAGTTCTTC.

Points on this clone: Sequence at one end of the junction differs from germline and may be a read error. V gene TRBV10-2 combines with J gene TRBJ2-7; 11 nucleotides agree with TRBD2. The CDR3 is 14 amino acids. Germline CDR1 reads WSHSY; CDR2 reads SAAADI. The CDR3 is CASSSLAGGSIRLF. CDR3 in DNA: TGCGCCAGCAGCTCCCTAGCGGGAGGCTCAATAAGACTTTTC.

The chain links TRBV19 to TRBJ2-7, with a weak D call TRBD2 (6 bases). Per germline, CDR1 LNHDA and CDR2 SQIVND (reference sequence). The CDR3 consists of 14 residues. Trimming cost V 2 bases and J 3 bases, with 11 bases left between them. The CDR3 loop is CASSIFQGGYEQYF. The CDR3 DNA sequence: TGTGCCAGTAGTATATTCCAGGGAGGCTACGAGCAGTACTTC.

This clone is categorized as medium-sized. This chain uses TRBV11-3 with TRBJ2-5; TRBD2 aligns across 8 bases. The germline gives CDR1 SGHNT, CDR2 YENEEA. The CDR3 consists of 15 residues. The V segment lost 2 bases and the J segment 3 bases; nucleotides outside the gene matches: 5. This chain's CDR3 is CASSLRSLAEETQYF. CDR3 DNA: TGTGCCAGCAGCTTACGGTCACTAGCGGAAGAGACCCAGTACTTC. Full variable domain (outside the CDR3, taken from reference TRBV11-3 and TRBJ2-5): EAGVVQSPRYKIIEKKQPVAFWCNPISGHNTLYWYLQNLGQGPELLIRYENEEAVDDSQLPKDRFSAERLKGVDSTLKIQPAELGDSAVYLCASSLRSLAEETQYFGPGTRLLVL.

The V and J genes are TRBV11-3 and TRBJ2-3, with D perhaps given as TRBD1 or TRBD2 (5 bases each). The CDR3 is made up of 15 amino acids. Germline V gives CDR1 SGHNT, CDR2 YENEEA. V lost 5 bases and J lost 5, with 17 bases in between. The chain's CDR3 is CASSAGTVAVDTQYF. CDR3 nucleotide sequence: TGTGCCAGCAGCGCCGGGACGGTAGCCGTAGATACGCAGTATTTT. Together with reference TRBV11-3 and TRBJ2-3, the CDR3 gives the full variable domain: EAGVVQSPRYKIIEKKQPVAFWCNPISGHNTLYWYLQNLGQGPELLIRYENEEAVDDSQLPKDRFSAERLKGVDSTLKIQPAELGDSAVYLCASSAGTVAVDTQYFGPGTRLTVL.

This chain uses TRBV6-7 with TRBJ2-7; no firm D call. TRBV6-7 is flagged as an ORF with uncertain function. V lost 9 bases and J 3 bases, leaving 9 bases between the germline ends. CDR3 length: 11 amino acids. This chain's CDR3 is CASRIHYEQYF. CDR3 sequence (DNA): TGTGCCAGTCGCATACACTACGAGCAGTACTTC.

This chain joins TRBV19 and TRBJ1-5; maybe TRBD1 (6 bases). Looked up from germline, CDR1 is LNHDA and CDR2 is SQIVND (reference sequence). The CDR3 is 15 residues long. The V end was cut by 3 bases, the J end by 0 bases, with 9 bases between. The CDR3 sequence: CASSMGAPSNQPQHF. The CDR3 region has the DNA TGTGCCAGTAGTATGGGGGCCCCTAGCAATCAGCCCCAGCATTTT.

This clone is termed medium-sized (0.01 to 0.1%). The gene calls are TRBV4-1 and TRBJ1-2, with 8 bases identical to TRBD1. This CDR3 comprises 15 residues. V shed 1 base and J 2 bases; nucleotides not matched to a gene: 3. Germline loops: CDR1 MGHRA, CDR2 YSYEKL. The CDR3: CASSQVGQGNYGYTF. The CDR3 region has the DNA TGCGCCAGCAGCCAAGTAGGACAGGGAAACTATGGCTACACCTTC.

To note about this clone: The junction shows a germline mismatch at one end, possibly a read error. J is TRBJ2-7 and V is TRBV6-1; either TRBD1 or TRBD2 may fit D (7 bases each). In germline, CDR1 is MNHNS, CDR2 SASEGT. This CDR3 spans 12 amino acids. The CDR3 loop reads CASSEARGGRHF. Written as DNA, the CDR3 is TGTGCCAGCAGTGAAGCCAGGGGGGGACGGCACTTC.

This clone turned up a few times. The chain combines TRBV6-8 with TRBJ2-6, with 10 bases aligning to TRBD1. Germline V gene data show CDR1 as MNHGY and CDR2 as SAAAGT. The CDR3 runs 17 residues. V dropped 5 bases and J dropped 2; count of bases not matched to a gene: 6. The CDR3 nucleotides read TGTGCCAGCAGTAGGGGGACAGGGGTTACTGGGGCCAACGTCCTGACTTTC. Protein sequence: CASSRGTGVTGANVLTF.

In this sample, this clone is medium-sized (0.01 to 0.1%). Other DNA sequences in this specimen translate into the identical CDR3. The chain couples TRBV9 to TRBJ2-5, with a possible D match to TRBD2 (5 bases). Per the germline V gene, CDR1 is SGDLS and CDR2 is YYNGEE. CDR3 size: 13 residues. The ends were cut back, 6 bases at V and 1 base at J, with 10 bases in the middle. The CDR3 DNA is TGTGCCAGCACCCGTGGAGGCCAAGAGACCCAGTACTTC. Amino acid sequence: CASTRGGQETQYF.

The rearrangement joins TRBV6-8 to TRBJ2-7; perhaps TRBD1 as D (7 bases). V lost 7 bases and J 4 bases, leaving 17 bases between the germline ends. The CDR3 has 14 amino acids. Germline-derived CDR1 and CDR2 are MNHGY and SAAAGT. The CDR3 DNA sequence: TGTGCCAGCAAGGGGGCAGGGGGGCTATACGAGCAGTACTTC. Translating it yields CASKGAGGLYEQYF.

By share, this clone ranks as medium-sized. The chain links TRBV9 to TRBJ2-1; D remains ambiguous. This CDR3 contains 13 residues. Germline V lookup: CDR1 SGDLS, CDR2 YYNGEE. With 1 base removed from V and 9 bases from J, the gap between germline ends came to 11 bases. The CDR3: CASSVIESSEQFF. The DNA of the CDR3 is TGTGCCAGCAGCGTAATAGAATCCAGTGAGCAGTTCTTC. The full variable domain, rest sourced from reference TRBV9 and TRBJ2-1, is DSGVTQTPKHLITATGQRVTLRCSPRSGDLSVYWYQQSLDQGLQFLIQYYNGEERAKGNILERFSAQQFPDLHSELNLSSLELGDSALYFCASSVIESSEQFFGPGTRLTVL.

This clone qualifies as medium-sized. The chain has TRBV11-3 and TRBJ2-1; maybe TRBD2 (6 bases). From germline, CDR1 is SGHNT and CDR2 YENEEA. V lost 3 bases and J 4 bases, leaving 10 bases between the germline ends. This CDR3 has 14 amino acids. In nucleotides, the CDR3 is TGTGCCAGCAGCTTCACTAGCCGATACAATGAGCAGTTCTTC. The encoded protein is CASSFTSRYNEQFF.

By share, this clone ranks as medium-sized. The J gene is TRBJ2-6, the V gene TRBV6-8; tentative D call: TRBD1 (6 bases). This CDR3 has 15 amino acids. V gave up 5 bases and J gave up 0 bases, with 8 bases separating them. CDR1 MNHGY and CDR2 SAAAGT come from the germline V gene. The CDR3 sequence: CASSKDSSGANVLTF. The CDR3 DNA reads TGTGCCAGCAGTAAGGACAGCTCTGGGGCCAACGTCCTGACTTTC.

By frequency in the sample, this clone is large (0.1 to 1%). The chain couples TRBV19 to TRBJ1-1, with D possibly TRBD1 on 6 matching bases. Germline loops: CDR1 LNHDA, CDR2 SQIVND (reference sequence). This CDR3 comprises 14 residues. V dropped 9 bases and J dropped 3 bases, with 17 bases sitting between them. The DNA for the CDR3 is TGTGCCAGCCTACGCAAAGGGGGGGACACTGAAGCTTTCTTT. It encodes CASLRKGGDTEAFF.

The chain is built from TRBV11-3 and TRBJ2-7; D is ambiguous. Germline CDR1 and CDR2: SGHNT and YENEEA. V was shortened by 2 bases and J by 7 bases, with 15 bases between the two germline ends. CDR3 length equals 14 residues. DNA for the CDR3: TGTGCCAGCAGCTTATTCGACGCCTTGCAGGAGCAGTACTTC. Translated: CASSLFDALQEQYF. Full variable domain (rest looked up from reference TRBV11-3 and TRBJ2-7): EAGVVQSPRYKIIEKKQPVAFWCNPISGHNTLYWYLQNLGQGPELLIRYENEEAVDDSQLPKDRFSAERLKGVDSTLKIQPAELGDSAVYLCASSLFDALQEQYFGPGTRLTVT.